The clone carrying this T cell receptor beta chain showed up just once. Its antigen remains unidentified. The CDR3 has 14 residues. V trimming: 0 bases; J trimming: 4 bases; junction bases outside the gene matches: 1. The V gene's germline CDR1 is MNHNY and CDR2 SVGAGI (reference sequence). This sample was included in a study of chemoradiotherapy in HPV16-positive cancers. The wider study: Functional T-cell assays on a couple of HPV16-positive patients' cells defined candidate HPV-specific clones and common TCR motifs. Findings and limits, study-wide: Functional assays defining HPV-specific T cells used only a couple of HPV16-positive patients.

Assay: immunoSEQ multiplex PCR; the TCRdb copy retains only in-frame clones and omits some. The sample has about 34,000 clones, approximately 90% seen once; the top ten hold around 3.4%. Repeated repertoire sampling spanned the course of chemoradiotherapy. The sample was blood, taken from a patient who underwent chemoradiotherapy. The sequence was collected from a human donor with HPV-associated anogenital cancer. This rearrangement joins TRBV6-6 to TRBJ2-5; TRBD2 matches 8 bases. The CDR3 bases are TGTGCCAGCAGTTACTCGGCGGGGGGAGAGACCCAGTACTTC. This encodes CASSYSAGGETQYF.